The 13 T cell receptor beta chains listed next were all sequenced from one sample in a study of blood T cell repertoires in COVID-19. Sequencing was performed with immunoSEQ multiplex PCR; in TCRdb, only in-frame clones are kept and a portion is missing. The top ten hold roughly 8% of the sample, which has about 200,000 clones, 81% seen once. The specimen was peripheral blood. These receptors were obtained from a woman older than 75 with acute or convalescent COVID-19.

The chain uses TRBV25-1 and TRBJ1-3; D is unresolved. Looked up from germline, CDR1 is MGHDK and CDR2 is SYGVNS. The CDR3 length is 15 residues. V was clipped by 4 bases and J by 0 bases, with 10 bases between them. The CDR3 loop is CASSASGFSGNTIYF. CDR3 sequence (DNA): TGTGCCAGCAGTGCCTCAGGTTTCTCTGGAAACACCATATATTTT.

V and J are TRBV19 and TRBJ2-3; D may be TRBD1 (6 bases). The ends were cut back, 3 bases at V and 5 bases at J, with 12 bases in the middle. The CDR3 has 14 residues. From germline, CDR1 is LNHDA and CDR2 SQIVND (reference sequence). The CDR3 coding sequence is TGTGCCAGTAGTATGAGCAGGGGCCAAGATACGCAGTATTTT. This translates into CASSMSRGQDTQYF.

This sequence joins TRBV19 and TRBJ1-4; D is unresolved. The germline V gene encodes CDR1 LNHDA and CDR2 SQIVND (reference sequence). V shed 6 bases and J shed 8 bases, with 16 bases lying between them. There are 14 residues in the CDR3. The CDR3 DNA reads TGTGCCAGTAGCCCTCTAGACGATGGGGAAAAACTGTTTTTT. Amino acid sequence: CASSPLDDGEKLFF.

J is TRBJ1-2 and V is TRBV2, with 8 bases matching TRBD1. CDR3 length: 16 amino acids. V lost 6 bases, J lost 1 base, and 10 bases stayed unmatched. Per germline, CDR1 SNHLY and CDR2 FYNNEI. The CDR3 sequence is CASRPVGTGGNYGYTF. The CDR3 bases are TGTGCCAGCAGACCAGTCGGGACAGGAGGTAACTATGGCTACACCTTC.

This chain connects TRBV2 to TRBJ1-2, with 9 bases lining up with TRBD1. Germline CDR1 SNHLY, CDR2 FYNNEI. The CDR3 totals 14 residues. V gave up 6 bases and J gave up 5 bases; unmatched junction bases: 7. Here the CDR3 reads CASRAGDRVYGYTF. CDR3 in DNA: TGTGCCAGCAGGGCCGGGGACAGGGTGTATGGCTACACCTTC.

This clone was detected ten times or more. The DNA for the CDR3 is TGTGCCAGCAGTCAGGACAGTACCTACGAGCAGTACTTC. Translated: CASSQDSTYEQYF. The V call is TRBV6-5, the J call TRBJ2-7; a weak D match, TRBD1 (6 bases). CDR3 length: 13 residues. V was shortened by 5 bases and J by 2 bases, with 10 bases between the two germline ends. CDR1 is MNHEY, CDR2 SVGAGI, per germline.

This chain links TRBV5-1 with TRBJ2-3; 9 bases fit TRBD1. After removal of 0 bases from V and 3 bases from J, the junction contained 2 bases not matched to a gene. Per germline, CDR1 SGHRS and CDR2 YFSETQ. CDR3 length: 15 amino acids. In DNA, the CDR3 is TGCGCCAGCAGCTTGGTACAGGGGGCGACAGATACGCAGTATTTT. Its protein product is CASSLVQGATDTQYF.

Written as DNA, the CDR3 is TGTGCCAGCAGTACACGGACAGGGAACACCGGGGAGCTGTTTTTT. Translated, it gives CASSTRTGNTGELFF. The chain joins TRBV28 to TRBJ2-2; 7 bases fit TRBD1. With 5 bases clipped from V and 1 base from J, the junction kept 4 bases outside the gene matches. The germline CDR1 and CDR2 sequences are MDHEN and SYDVKM. The CDR3 extends over 15 amino acids.

The chain couples TRBV6-4 to TRBJ1-2; D is unresolved. Trimming cost V 5 bases and J 8 bases, with 18 bases left between them. The V gene's germline CDR1 is MRHNA and CDR2 SNTAGT. This CDR3 region has 14 residues. The CDR3 protein is CASSPDYGVGGYTF. The CDR3, as DNA: TGTGCCAGCAGTCCGGACTATGGGGTAGGCGGCTACACCTTC.

The chain combines TRBV21-1 with TRBJ2-7; the table's D call TRBD1 went unverified against the DNA. TRBV21-1 is a documented pseudogene. CDR3 length: 19 residues. Written as DNA, the CDR3 is TGTGCCAGCAGCACTCATTTTAATTTAGGGGGTAGGCCTTCCTACGAGCAGTACTTC. Translation: CASSTHFNLGGRPSYEQYF.

The chain employs TRBV15 and TRBJ2-7, with 11 bases fitting TRBD2. This CDR3 is built from 17 residues. V lost 0 bases, J lost 5 bases, and 9 bases stayed unmatched. CDR1 is LNHNV and CDR2 is YYDKDF in the germline V gene (reference sequence). The CDR3 reads CATSRDGLAGGSHEQYF. In DNA form, the CDR3 reads TGTGCCACCAGCAGAGATGGGCTAGCGGGGGGTTCCCACGAGCAGTACTTC. Drawing the rest from reference TRBV15 and TRBJ2-7, the complete variable domain is DAMVIQNPRYQVTQFGKPVTLSCSQTLNHNVMYWYQQKSSQAPKLLFHYYDKDFNNEADTPDNFQSRRPNTSFCFLDIRSPGLGDTAMYLCATSRDGLAGGSHEQYFGPGTRLTVT.

The chain joins TRBV10-2 to TRBJ2-1; 9 nucleotides match TRBD2. Germline-derived CDR1 and CDR2 are WSHSY and SAAADI. V lost 3 bases, J lost 7 bases, and 7 bases stayed unmatched. There are 15 residues in the CDR3. The DNA for the CDR3 is TGCGCCAGCAGTGACGCGGGAGGGCCGGGGAATGAGCAGTTCTTC. Encoded protein: CASSDAGGPGNEQFF.

The gene calls are TRBV30 and TRBJ2-5; 10 bases agree with TRBD2. Trimming at V came to 2 bases and at J to 5 bases, leaving 5 bases not matched to a gene. CDR3 length: 14 residues. The V gene's germline CDR1 is GTSNPN and CDR2 SVGIG (reference sequence). CDR3 in DNA: TGTGCCTGGAGTCTAGCGGGAGTAGGGGAGACCCAGTACTTC. The encoded protein is CAWSLAGVGETQYF. Full variable domain (outside the CDR3, taken from reference TRBV30 and TRBJ2-5): SQTIHQWPATLVQPVGSPLSLECTVEGTSNPNLYWYRQAAGRGLQLLFYSVGIGQISSEVPQNLSASRPQDRQFILSSKKLLLSDSGFYLCAWSLAGVGETQYFGPGTRLLVL.